This T cell receptor beta chain was documented in a study of identical twins. Study conclusions and caveats: Carriage of fewer insertions was seen in abundant cord blood beta clonotypes, whereas memory repertoires showed none. Findings depended on cross-sectional statistics rather than tracking the same donors.

TCRdb used MiXCR to reprocess the 5' RACE reads, holding one entry per CDR3 protein. Of more than 350,000 distinct CDR3 sequences detected, around 9% appear once; the ten largest clones hold under 10%. The germline gives CDR1 DFQATT, CDR2 SNEGSKA (reference sequence). Trimming stripped 3 bases from V and 2 bases from J, with 12 bases between. The CDR3 covers 14 residues. This clonotype turned up a few times. Its antigen is unknown. The chain carries TRBV20-1 and TRBJ2-3; the D gene is possibly TRBD2 (6 bases). The sequence derives from a woman aged 45 to 65 in good health. Material for sequencing was naive T cells sorted from blood. CDR3 bases: TGCAGTGCTAGTCCCGGGGGTGTCACAGATACGCAGTATTTT. It yields the protein CSASPGGVTDTQYF.